This record covers a single T cell receptor beta chain. TCR beta CDR3 region amplification was performed from RNA transcripts. A first-round RT-PCR of the TCR CDR3 used the HTBI primer set. MiXCR, run by TCRdb on the multiplex PCR reads, gives a single entry per CDR3 protein. The data hold roughly 640,000 distinct CDR3 sequences, with roughly 15% observed a single time. The CDR3 covers 16 residues. Deletions cut 0 bases from V and 2 bases from J, with 11 bases between. CDR1 and CDR2 from the germline V gene are MNHEY and SVGAGI. This sample is part of a study of T cells in Graves' hyperthyroidism and ophthalmopathy.

The rearrangement links TRBV6-5 to TRBJ1-3, with a tentative D call TRBD1 (5 bases). This TCR derives from a woman aged 40 to 49 with Graves' ophthalmopathy. Sequenced input: blood. The chain's CDR3 is CASSYSHGRAGNTIYF. Here the CDR3 DNA reads TGTGCCAGCAGTTACTCTCATGGCAGGGCTGGAAACACCATATATTTT.